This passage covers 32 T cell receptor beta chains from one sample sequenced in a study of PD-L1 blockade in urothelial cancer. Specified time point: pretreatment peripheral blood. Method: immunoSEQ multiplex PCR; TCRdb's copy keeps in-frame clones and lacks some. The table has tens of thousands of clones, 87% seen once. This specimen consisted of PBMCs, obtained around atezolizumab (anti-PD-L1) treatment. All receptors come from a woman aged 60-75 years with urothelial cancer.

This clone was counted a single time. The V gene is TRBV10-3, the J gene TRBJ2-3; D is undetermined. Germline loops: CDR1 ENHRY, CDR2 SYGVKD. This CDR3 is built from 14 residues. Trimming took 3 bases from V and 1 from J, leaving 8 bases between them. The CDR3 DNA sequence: TGTGCCATCAGTGAATCACTGCGCACAGATACGCAGTATTTT. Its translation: CAISESLRTDTQYF.

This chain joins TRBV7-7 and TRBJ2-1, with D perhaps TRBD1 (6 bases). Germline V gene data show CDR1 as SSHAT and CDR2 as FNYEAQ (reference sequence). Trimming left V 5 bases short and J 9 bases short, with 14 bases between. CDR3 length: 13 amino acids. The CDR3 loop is CASSPRTVGEQFF. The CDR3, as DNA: TGTGCCAGCAGCCCAAGGACAGTCGGTGAGCAGTTCTTC.

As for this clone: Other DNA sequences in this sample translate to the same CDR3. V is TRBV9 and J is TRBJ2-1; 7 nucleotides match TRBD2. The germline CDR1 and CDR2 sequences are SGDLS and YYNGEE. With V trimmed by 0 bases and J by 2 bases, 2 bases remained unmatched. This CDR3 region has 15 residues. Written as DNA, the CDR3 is TGTGCCAGCAGCGTAGGTGGGACTACCTACAATGAGCAGTTCTTC. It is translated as CASSVGGTTYNEQFF.

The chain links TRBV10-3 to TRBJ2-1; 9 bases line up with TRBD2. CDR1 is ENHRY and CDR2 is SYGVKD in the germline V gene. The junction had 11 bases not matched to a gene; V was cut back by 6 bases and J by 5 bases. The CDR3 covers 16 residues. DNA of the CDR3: TGTGCCATCAGACCCGCCCGCGGGAGGGGGGACAATGAGCAGTTCTTC. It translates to CAIRPARGRGDNEQFF.

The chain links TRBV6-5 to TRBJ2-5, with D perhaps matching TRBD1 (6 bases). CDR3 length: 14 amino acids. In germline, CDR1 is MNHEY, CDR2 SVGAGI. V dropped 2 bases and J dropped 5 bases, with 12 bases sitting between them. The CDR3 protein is CASSYGQGLETQYF. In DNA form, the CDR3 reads TGTGCCAGCAGTTACGGGCAGGGGTTGGAGACCCAGTACTTC.

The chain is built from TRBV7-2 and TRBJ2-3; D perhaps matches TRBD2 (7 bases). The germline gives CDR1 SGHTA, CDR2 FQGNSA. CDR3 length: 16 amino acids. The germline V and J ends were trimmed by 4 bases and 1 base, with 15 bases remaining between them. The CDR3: CASSSRRGARTDTQYF. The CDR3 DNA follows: TGTGCCAGCAGCTCCCGCCGGGGGGCTCGCACAGATACGCAGTATTTT.

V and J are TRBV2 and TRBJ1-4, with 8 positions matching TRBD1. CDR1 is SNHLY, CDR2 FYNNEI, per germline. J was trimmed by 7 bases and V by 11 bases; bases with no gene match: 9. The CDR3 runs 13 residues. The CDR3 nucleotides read TGTGCCCTTGGGGGGACAGGTCGTGAAAAACTGTTTTTT. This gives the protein CALGGTGREKLFF.

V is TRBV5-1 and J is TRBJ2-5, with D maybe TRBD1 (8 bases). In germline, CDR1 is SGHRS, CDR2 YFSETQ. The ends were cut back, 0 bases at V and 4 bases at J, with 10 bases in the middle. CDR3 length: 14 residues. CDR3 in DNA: TGCGCCAGCAGCTTGGACAGGGGGGGAGAGACCCAGTACTTC. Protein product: CASSLDRGGETQYF. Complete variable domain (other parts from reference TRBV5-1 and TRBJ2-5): KAGVTQTPRYLIKTRGQQVTLSCSPISGHRSVSWYQQTPGQGLQFLFEYFSETQRNKGNFPGRFSGRQFSNSRSEMNVSTLELGDSALYLCASSLDRGGETQYFGPGTRLLVL.

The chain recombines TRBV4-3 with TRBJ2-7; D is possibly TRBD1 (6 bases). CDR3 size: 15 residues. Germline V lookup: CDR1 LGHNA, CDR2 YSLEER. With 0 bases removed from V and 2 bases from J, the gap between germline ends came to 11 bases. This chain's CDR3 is CASSQDARGPYEQYF. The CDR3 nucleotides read TGCGCCAGCAGCCAAGATGCCAGGGGCCCCTACGAGCAGTACTTC.

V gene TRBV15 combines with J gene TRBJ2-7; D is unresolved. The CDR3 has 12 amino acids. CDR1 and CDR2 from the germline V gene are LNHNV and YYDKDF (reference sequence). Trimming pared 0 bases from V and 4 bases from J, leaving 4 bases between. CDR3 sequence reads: CATSRERYEQYF. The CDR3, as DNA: TGTGCCACCAGCAGAGAACGGTACGAGCAGTACTTC.

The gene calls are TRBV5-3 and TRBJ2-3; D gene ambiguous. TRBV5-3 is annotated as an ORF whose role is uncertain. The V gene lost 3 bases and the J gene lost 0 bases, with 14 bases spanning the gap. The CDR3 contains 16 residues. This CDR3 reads CARSSVNSLSTDTQYF. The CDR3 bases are TGTGCCAGAAGCTCGGTAAATTCCCTTAGCACAGATACGCAGTATTTT.

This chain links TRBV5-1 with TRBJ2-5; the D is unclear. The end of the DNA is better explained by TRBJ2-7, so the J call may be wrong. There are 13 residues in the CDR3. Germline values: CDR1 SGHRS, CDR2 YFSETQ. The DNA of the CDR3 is TGCGCCAGCAGTCCGGCGGACTCCTACGAGCAGTACTTC. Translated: CASSPADSYEQYF.

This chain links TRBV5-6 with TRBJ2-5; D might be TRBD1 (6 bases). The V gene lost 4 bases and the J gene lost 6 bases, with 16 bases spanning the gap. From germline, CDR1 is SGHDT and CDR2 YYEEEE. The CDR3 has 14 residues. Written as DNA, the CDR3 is TGTGCCAGCAGCCCCCCACAGGGATTGAAGACCCAGTACTTC. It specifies CASSPPQGLKTQYF. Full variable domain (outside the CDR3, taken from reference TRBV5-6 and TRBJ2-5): DAGVTQSPTHLIKTRGQQVTLRCSPKSGHDTVSWYQQALGQGPQFIFQYYEEEERQRGNFPDRFSGHQFPNYSSELNVNALLLGDSALYLCASSPPQGLKTQYFGPGTRLLVL.

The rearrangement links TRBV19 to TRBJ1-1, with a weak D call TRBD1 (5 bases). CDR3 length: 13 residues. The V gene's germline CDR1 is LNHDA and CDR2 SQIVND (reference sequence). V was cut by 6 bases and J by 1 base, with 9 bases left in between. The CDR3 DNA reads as TGTGCCAGTAGATTTGACAGGAACACTGAAGCTTTCTTT. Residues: CASRFDRNTEAFF.

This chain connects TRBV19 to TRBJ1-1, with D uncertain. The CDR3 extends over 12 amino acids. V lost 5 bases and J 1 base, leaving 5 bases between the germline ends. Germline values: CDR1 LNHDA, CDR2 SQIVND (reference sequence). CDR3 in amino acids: CASSRGNTEAFF. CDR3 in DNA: TGTGCCAGTAGTCGAGGGAACACTGAAGCTTTCTTT.

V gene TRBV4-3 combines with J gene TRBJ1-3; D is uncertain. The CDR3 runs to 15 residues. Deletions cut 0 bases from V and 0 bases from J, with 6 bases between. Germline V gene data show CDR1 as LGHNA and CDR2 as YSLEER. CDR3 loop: CASSQDRASGNTIYF. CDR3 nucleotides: TGCGCCAGCAGCCAAGATCGAGCCTCTGGAAACACCATATATTTT.

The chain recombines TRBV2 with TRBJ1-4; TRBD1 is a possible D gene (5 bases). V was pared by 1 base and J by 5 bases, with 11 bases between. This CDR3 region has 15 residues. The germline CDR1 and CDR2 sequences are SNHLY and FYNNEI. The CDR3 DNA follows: TGTGCCAGCAGTGAAGGTTCAGGGAGGAATGAAAAACTGTTTTTT. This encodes CASSEGSGRNEKLFF.

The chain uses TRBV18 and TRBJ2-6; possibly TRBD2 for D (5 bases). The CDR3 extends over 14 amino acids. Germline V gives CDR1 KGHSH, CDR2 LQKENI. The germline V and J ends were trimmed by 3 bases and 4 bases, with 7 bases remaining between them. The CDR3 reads CASSPGVGANVLTF. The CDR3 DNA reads TGTGCCAGCTCACCCGGGGTCGGGGCCAACGTCCTGACTTTC. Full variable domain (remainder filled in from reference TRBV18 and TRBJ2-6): NAGVMQNPRHLVRRRGQEARLRCSPMKGHSHVYWYRQLPEEGLKFMVYLQKENIIDESGMPKERFSAEFPKEGPSILRIQQVVRGDSAAYFCASSPGVGANVLTFGAGSRLTVL.

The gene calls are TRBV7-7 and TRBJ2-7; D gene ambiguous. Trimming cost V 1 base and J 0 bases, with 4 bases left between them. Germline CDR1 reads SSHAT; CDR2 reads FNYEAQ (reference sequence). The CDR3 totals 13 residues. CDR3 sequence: CASSLDRSYEQYF. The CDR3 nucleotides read TGTGCCAGCAGCTTAGATCGCTCCTACGAGCAGTACTTC.

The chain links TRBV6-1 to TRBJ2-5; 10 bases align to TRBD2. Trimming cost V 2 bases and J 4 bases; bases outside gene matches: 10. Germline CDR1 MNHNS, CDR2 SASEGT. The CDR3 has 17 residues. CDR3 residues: CASSERASGSFPETQYF. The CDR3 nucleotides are TGTGCCAGCAGTGAAAGGGCTAGCGGGAGCTTTCCAGAGACCCAGTACTTC.

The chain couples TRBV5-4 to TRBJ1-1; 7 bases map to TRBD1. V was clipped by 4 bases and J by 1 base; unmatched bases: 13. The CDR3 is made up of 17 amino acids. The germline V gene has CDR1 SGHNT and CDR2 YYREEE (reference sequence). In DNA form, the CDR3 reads TGTGCCAGCAGCGTGGATCCCACGACAGGGACGAACACTGAAGCTTTCTTT. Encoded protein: CASSVDPTTGTNTEAFF.

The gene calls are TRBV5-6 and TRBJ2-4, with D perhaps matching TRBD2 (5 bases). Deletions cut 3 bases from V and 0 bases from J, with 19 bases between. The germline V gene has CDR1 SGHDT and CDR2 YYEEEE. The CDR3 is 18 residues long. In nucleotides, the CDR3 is TGTGCCAGCAGCTACGGACTTATAGACCCGGTAGCCAAAAACATTCAGTACTTC. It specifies CASSYGLIDPVAKNIQYF.

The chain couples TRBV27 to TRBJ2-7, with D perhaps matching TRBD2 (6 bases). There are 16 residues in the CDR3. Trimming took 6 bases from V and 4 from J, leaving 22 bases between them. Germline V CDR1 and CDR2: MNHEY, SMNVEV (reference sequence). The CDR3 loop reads CASSSLTGVSQYEQYF. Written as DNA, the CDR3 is TGTGCCAGCAGCAGTTTAACGGGGGTGTCCCAGTACGAGCAGTACTTC.

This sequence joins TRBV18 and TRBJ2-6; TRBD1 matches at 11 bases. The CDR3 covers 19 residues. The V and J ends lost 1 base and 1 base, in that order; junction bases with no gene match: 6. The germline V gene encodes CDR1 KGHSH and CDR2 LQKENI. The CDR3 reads CASSPLGTGGTSGANVLTF. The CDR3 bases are TGTGCCAGCTCACCACTCGGGACAGGGGGAACTTCTGGGGCCAACGTCCTGACTTTC. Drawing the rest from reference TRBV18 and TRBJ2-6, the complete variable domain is NAGVMQNPRHLVRRRGQEARLRCSPMKGHSHVYWYRQLPEEGLKFMVYLQKENIIDESGMPKERFSAEFPKEGPSILRIQQVVRGDSAAYFCASSPLGTGGTSGANVLTFGAGSRLTVL.

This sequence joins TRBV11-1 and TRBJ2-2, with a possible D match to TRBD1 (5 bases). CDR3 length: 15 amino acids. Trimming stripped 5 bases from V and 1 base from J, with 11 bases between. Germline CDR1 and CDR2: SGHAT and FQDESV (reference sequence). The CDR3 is CASSPQQVNTGELFF. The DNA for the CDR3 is TGTGCCAGCAGCCCGCAACAGGTGAACACCGGGGAGCTGTTTTTT.

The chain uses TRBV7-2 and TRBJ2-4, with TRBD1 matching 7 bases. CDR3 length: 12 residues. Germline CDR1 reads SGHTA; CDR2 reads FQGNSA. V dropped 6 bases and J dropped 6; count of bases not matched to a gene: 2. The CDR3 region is CASRQGTNIQYF. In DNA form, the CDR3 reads TGTGCCAGCAGACAGGGGACAAACATTCAGTACTTC. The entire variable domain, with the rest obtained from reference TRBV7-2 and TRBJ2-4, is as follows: GAGVSQSPSNKVTEKGKDVELRCDPISGHTALYWYRQSLGQGLEFLIYFQGNSAPDKSGLPSDRFSAERTGGSVSTLTIQRTQQEDSAVYLCASRQGTNIQYFGAGTRLSVL.

The CDR3 spells CASSWAAGPLGELFF. The CDR3, as DNA: TGTGCCAGCAGTTGGGCAGCGGGGCCCCTCGGGGAGCTGTTTTTT. The rearrangement uses TRBV6-6 and TRBJ2-2, with 7 bases identical to TRBD2. Germline V gives CDR1 MNHNY, CDR2 SVGAGI (reference sequence). The ends lost 4 bases at V and 7 bases at J; junction bases unmatched: 9. The CDR3 consists of 15 residues.

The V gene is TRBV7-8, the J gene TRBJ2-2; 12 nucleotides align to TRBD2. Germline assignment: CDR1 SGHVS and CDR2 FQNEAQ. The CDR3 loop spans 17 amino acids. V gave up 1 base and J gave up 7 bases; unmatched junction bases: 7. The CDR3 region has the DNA TGTGCCAGCAGCTTAGGACTAGCGGGAGTTAGTGGCGGGGAGCTGTTTTTT. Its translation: CASSLGLAGVSGGELFF.

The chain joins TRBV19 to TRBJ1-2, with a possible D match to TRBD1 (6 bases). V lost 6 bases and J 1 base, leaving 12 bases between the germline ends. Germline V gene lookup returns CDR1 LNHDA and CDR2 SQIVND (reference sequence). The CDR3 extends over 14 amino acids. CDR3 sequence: CASRPDRYNYGYTF. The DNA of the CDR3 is TGTGCCAGTAGACCAGACAGGTATAACTATGGCTACACCTTC.

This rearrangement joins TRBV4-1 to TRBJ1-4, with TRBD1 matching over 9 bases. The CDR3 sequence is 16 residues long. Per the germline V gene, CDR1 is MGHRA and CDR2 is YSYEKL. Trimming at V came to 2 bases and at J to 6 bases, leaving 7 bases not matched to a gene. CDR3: CASSQTLQGADEKLFF. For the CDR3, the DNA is TGCGCCAGCAGCCAAACTCTACAGGGGGCCGATGAAAAACTGTTTTTT.

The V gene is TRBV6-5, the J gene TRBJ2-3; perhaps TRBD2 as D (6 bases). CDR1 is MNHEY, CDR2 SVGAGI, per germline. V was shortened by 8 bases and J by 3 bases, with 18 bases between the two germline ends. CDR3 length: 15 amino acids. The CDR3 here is CASAEGGGGTDTQYF. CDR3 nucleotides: TGTGCCAGCGCGGAGGGCGGTGGGGGTACAGATACGCAGTATTTT.

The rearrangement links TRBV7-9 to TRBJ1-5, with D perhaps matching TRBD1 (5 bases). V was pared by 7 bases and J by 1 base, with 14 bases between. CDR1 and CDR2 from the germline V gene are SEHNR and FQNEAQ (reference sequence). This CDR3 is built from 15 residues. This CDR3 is CASNSGIGSNQPQHF. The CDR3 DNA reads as TGTGCCAGCAATTCAGGGATTGGAAGCAATCAGCCCCAGCATTTT.